This T cell receptor beta chain appears in the sequencing data of a study of spatial heterogeneity in lung cancer. The CDR3 is 17 residues long. In germline, CDR1 is DFQATT, CDR2 SNEGSKA (reference sequence). J lost 0 bases, V lost 1 base, and 4 bases had no gene match. Documented time point: sample taken at primary tumor resection. MiXCR, run by TCRdb on the 5' RACE reads, gives a single entry per CDR3 protein. The data show tens of thousands of distinct CDR3 sequences, roughly 12% seen once. This clonotype turned up a few times. The sample here was PBMCs, taken at surgery. The sequence was collected from a male donor with early-stage non-small cell lung cancer. The gene calls are TRBV20-1 and TRBJ2-6, with 9 nucleotides matching TRBD1. The CDR3 region is CSARGPGQGSGANVLTF. The CDR3 DNA follows: TGCAGTGCTAGAGGACCGGGACAGGGCTCTGGGGCCAACGTCCTGACTTTC.